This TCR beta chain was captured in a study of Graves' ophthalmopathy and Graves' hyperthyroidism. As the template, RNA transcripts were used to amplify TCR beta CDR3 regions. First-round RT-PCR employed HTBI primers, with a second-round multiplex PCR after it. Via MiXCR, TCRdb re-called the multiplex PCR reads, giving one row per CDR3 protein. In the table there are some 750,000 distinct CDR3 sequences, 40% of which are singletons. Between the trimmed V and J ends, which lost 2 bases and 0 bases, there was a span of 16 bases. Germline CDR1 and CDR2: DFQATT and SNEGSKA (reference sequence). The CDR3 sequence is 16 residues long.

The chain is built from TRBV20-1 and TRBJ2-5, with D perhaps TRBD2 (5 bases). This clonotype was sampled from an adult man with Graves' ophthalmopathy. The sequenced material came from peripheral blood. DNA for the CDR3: TGCAGTGCTAGAAATTACCAGCGGATGAACCAAGAGACCCAGTACTTC. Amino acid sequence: CSARNYQRMNQETQYF.